Below, 23 T cell receptor beta chains from the same sample are listed, as sequenced in a study of tissue T cells after allogeneic stem cell transplantation. Time point described: mouse harvest day 7 after allogeneic transplant. Mouse grafts combined 10^7 T-cell-depleted bone marrow cells with 10^6 splenic CD5+ T cells. Data came from immunoSEQ multiplex PCR; TCRdb stores just in-frame clones and leaves some out. The table shows about 7,800 clones, with 40% to 55% occurring only once. Sequencing was performed on gut tissue. The source is a female BALB/c mouse given C57BL/6 T cells with graft-versus-host disease after an allogeneic hematopoietic cell transplant.

Note on this clone: All gene names here are mouse names. Read sequence stops 1 residue before the CDR3 end, and the germline J gene provides the missing end. The chain joins TRBV12-1 to TRBJ1-3; 9 positions match TRBD1. The CDR3 is 15 residues long. Germline V gene lookup returns CDR1 SGHSN and CDR2 HYEKVE. V lost 4 bases and J lost 0; bases outside the gene matches: 3. CDR3 sequence: CASSRQGDSGNTLYF. The part of the CDR3 DNA that was read is TGTGCCAGCTCACGACAGGGGGATTCTGGAAATACGCTCTAT.

With respect to this clone: Each gene name is a mouse one. The observed sequence ends 1 residue before the CDR3 terminus, with the missing tail filled in from the germline J gene. The V call is TRBV23, the J call TRBJ2-5; TRBD2 is the table's D call and was not checked against the DNA. The CDR3 is 14 amino acids. Per germline, CDR1 KGHTA and CDR2 FQNQQP. CDR3 bases read: TGCTCCAGCAGTCAATCTGGGGTCCAAGACACCCAGTAC. Protein sequence: CSSSQSGVQDTQY. The entire CDR3 protein reads CSSSQSGVQDTQYF.

To note about this clone: Compared with germline, one end of the junction differs, possibly owing to a read error. Mouse germline and gene names are used. Read coverage stops 1 residue before the CDR3 terminus; the germline J gene supplies the remainder. The chain recombines TRBV3 with TRBJ2-7, with D perhaps matching TRBD1 (5 bases). Germline V lookup: CDR1 SNHLY, CDR2 FYNGKV (reference sequence). The CDR3 has 12 amino acids. The CDR3 here is CASSLDSYEQYF. CDR3 DNA, as far as it was read: TGTGCAAGCAGCTTAGACAGCTATGAACAGTAC.

Note on this clone: Gene names and germline match the mouse. The read terminates 1 residue before the CDR3 end, so the remaining end is supplied by the germline J gene. V and J are TRBV31 and TRBJ2-5; 9 nucleotides align to TRBD2. The V and J ends lost 1 base and 3 bases, in that order; junction bases with no gene match: 2. CDR1 is GKSSPN, CDR2 SITVG, per germline. The CDR3 is 14 residues long. The CDR3 spells CAWSRDWGQDTQYF. CDR3 DNA (partial): TGTGCCTGGAGTCGAGACTGGGGGCAAGACACCCAGTAC.

About this clone itself: The gene symbols are mouse symbols. This CDR3 reads CTCSARDRGTNERLFF. CDR3 DNA (partial): TGCACCTGCAGTGCCCGGGACAGGGGAACCAACGAAAGATTATTT. This sequence joins TRBV1 and TRBJ1-4, with TRBD1 matching 10 bases. The read comes to an end 1 residue before the CDR3 does, leaving the germline J gene to fill in the end. With V trimmed by 3 bases and J by 3 bases, 4 bases remained unmatched. The CDR3 spans 16 residues. The germline V gene encodes CDR1 NSQYPW and CDR2 LRSPGD (reference sequence).

Note on this clone: Mouse names are used for the genes. The read is 1 residue too short to cover the CDR3 end, so that end is filled in from the germline J gene. The chain uses TRBV16 and TRBJ2-1; TRBD1 might be the D (6 bases). V lost 1 base and J lost 3, with 7 bases in between. The CDR3 covers 14 residues. The germline CDR1 and CDR2 sequences are SGHSA and FRNQAP. CDR3 region: CASSLGDTYAEQFF. The CDR3 bases that were read are TGTGCAAGCAGCTTAGGGGACACCTATGCTGAGCAGTTC.

This clone came up a few times. The gene names given are mouse names. The read is 1 residue too short to cover the CDR3 end, so that end is filled in from the germline J gene. The chain links TRBV16 to TRBJ1-1; no firm D call. The germline V gene encodes CDR1 SGHSA and CDR2 FRNQAP. Deletions cut 1 base from V and 5 bases from J, with 8 bases between. The CDR3 sequence is 13 residues long. The CDR3 spells CASSLVGRTEVFF. The DNA read from the CDR3 is TGTGCAAGCAGCTTAGTGGGGAGAACAGAAGTCTTC. The whole variable domain, remainder taken from reference TRBV16 and TRBJ1-1, is NAGVIQTPRHKVTGKGQEATLWCEPISGHSAVFWYRQTIVQGLEFLTYFRNQAPIDDSGMPKERFSAQMPNQSHSTLKIQSTQPQDSAVYLCASSLVGRTEVFFGKGTRLTVV.

Notes on this clone: Mouse germline and gene names are used. The read ends 1 residue early relative to the CDR3; the germline J gene fills the gap. J is TRBJ2-3 and V is TRBV5; the match to TRBD2 covers 7 bases. The V gene's germline CDR1 is LGHNA and CDR2 YNLKQL (reference sequence). Trimming cost V 4 bases and J 0 bases; bases outside gene matches: 4. CDR3 size: 15 residues. The part of the CDR3 DNA that was read is TGTGCCAGCAGCCCCTGGGGGTCTAGTGCAGAAACGCTGTAT. Translated: CASSPWGSSAETLY. The entire CDR3 sequence reads CASSPWGSSAETLYF.

This clone has a handful of counts. The gene names here belong to mouse. The sequenced fragment ends 1 residue before the CDR3 boundary, so the rest is inferred from the germline J gene. The chain combines TRBV2 with TRBJ2-2; D remains ambiguous. The CDR3 sequence is 15 residues long. The germline gives CDR1 LGHNA, CDR2 YSYQKL. Trimming removed 0 bases at V and 1 base at J, with 6 bases between. CDR3 DNA, as far as it was read: TGTGCCAGCAGCCAAGAGAGGGTAAACACCGGGCAGCTCTAC. Translated, it gives CASSQERVNTGQLY. In full, the CDR3 reads CASSQERVNTGQLYF.

With regard to this clone: Gene names are mouse gene names. The CDR3 goes on 1 residue after the read ends, and that part is filled in from the germline J gene. V is TRBV26 and J is TRBJ1-6; 9 nucleotides line up with TRBD1. TRBJ1-6 is flagged as an ORF with uncertain function. The V segment lost 6 bases and the J segment 7 bases; nucleotides outside the gene matches: 7. Per germline, CDR1 KGHPV and CDR2 FQNQEV (reference sequence). CDR3 length equals 15 residues. The CDR3 loop is CASSPGQGGNSPLYF. Incomplete CDR3 DNA: TGTGCCAGCAGCCCGGGACAGGGTGGGAATTCGCCCCTCTAC.

As to this clone: The gene symbols are mouse symbols. The CDR3 extends 1 residue past the end of the read, so its final part is completed from the germline J gene. The gene calls are TRBV26 and TRBJ1-2; D remains ambiguous. This CDR3 contains 12 residues. The V end was cut by 7 bases, the J end by 1 base, with 7 bases between. Germline V gene lookup returns CDR1 KGHPV and CDR2 FQNQEV (reference sequence). CDR3 sequence: CASTRGNSDYTF. The covered CDR3 bases are TGTGCCAGCACCCGCGGAAACTCCGACTACACC.

For this clone: The germline and genes are mouse ones. The observed sequence ends 1 residue before the CDR3 terminus, with the missing tail filled in from the germline J gene. The chain is built from TRBV26 and TRBJ1-2; 8 nucleotides line up with TRBD1. The CDR3 sequence is 13 residues long. The J segment lost 2 bases and the V segment lost 6 bases, leaving 2 bases of the junction unmatched. Germline V gene data show CDR1 as KGHPV and CDR2 as FQNQEV (reference sequence). The DNA read from the CDR3 is TGTGCCAGCAGGACAGGGGTGAACTCCGACTACACC. This encodes CASRTGVNSDYT. The full CDR3 is CASRTGVNSDYTF.

Remarks on this clone: Each gene name is a mouse one. Read data end 1 residue before the CDR3 end; the end is taken from the germline J gene. The chain employs TRBV13-2 and TRBJ1-3; a possible D gene is TRBD1 (6 bases). The CDR3 loop spans 15 amino acids. CDR1 is NNHNN, CDR2 SYGAGS, per germline (reference sequence). V was clipped by 0 bases and J by 4 bases, with 11 bases between them. CDR3 bases read: TGTGCCAGCGGTGATGCGGGGGGGCGAGGAAATACGCTCTAT. Protein product: CASGDAGGRGNTLY. The CDR3 in its entirety is CASGDAGGRGNTLYF.

This clone was seen only a few times. The gene names here belong to mouse. The DNA ends 1 residue before the CDR3 does, and the rest of the CDR3 is filled in from the germline J gene. V gene TRBV19 combines with J gene TRBJ1-3; D might be TRBD1 (5 bases). The CDR3 is 14 residues long. The germline V gene encodes CDR1 FNHDT and CDR2 SITEND (reference sequence). V lost 2 bases and J lost 2, with 8 bases in between. CDR3: CASSIGGTGNTLYF. Partial CDR3 DNA: TGTGCCAGCAGTATTGGGGGGACTGGAAATACGCTCTAT.

Notes on this clone: The genes and germline here are from mouse. The CDR3 end falls 1 residue outside the read, so it is completed with the germline J gene. Other DNA sequences in the sample encode the same CDR3. This chain connects TRBV26 to TRBJ2-4; no clear D gene. V was shortened by 2 bases and J by 0 bases, with 3 bases between the two germline ends. Germline CDR1 KGHPV, CDR2 FQNQEV (reference sequence). The CDR3 extends over 13 amino acids. The CDR3 here is CASSLNSQNTLYF. The sequenced part of the CDR3 DNA is TGTGCCAGCAGTCTGAATAGTCAAAACACCTTGTAC.

A note on this clone: Here the gene names and germline are mouse. The read is 1 residue too short to cover the CDR3 end, so that end is filled in from the germline J gene. J is TRBJ1-6 and V is TRBV12-1; D is uncertain. TRBJ1-6 carries the ORF label, with uncertain function. The CDR3 is made up of 13 amino acids. The V end lost 1 base, the J end lost 9 bases, and 9 bases lay between the germline ends. CDR1 SGHSN and CDR2 HYEKVE come from the germline V gene. The CDR3 protein is CASSLSGGSPLYF. CDR3 DNA, as far as it was read: TGTGCCAGCTCTCTTTCCGGCGGTTCGCCCCTCTAC.

This clone is medium-sized (0.01 to 0.1%) by share. Mouse gene names and germline throughout. The missing CDR3 end, 1 residue past where the read stops, is filled in from the germline J gene. The rearrangement uses TRBV12-2 and TRBJ1-4, with D possibly TRBD1 on 5 matching bases. Per the germline V gene, CDR1 is SGHLS and CDR2 is HYDKME. The CDR3 consists of 15 residues. Trimming left V 0 bases short and J 0 bases short, with 7 bases between. CDR3 loop: CASSLGGVSNERLFF. The sequenced part of the CDR3 DNA is TGTGCCAGCTCTCTCGGAGGGGTTTCCAACGAAAGATTATTT.

Concerning this clone: Gene names refer to mouse genes. The read ends 1 residue early relative to the CDR3; the germline J gene fills the gap. The gene calls are TRBV12-2 and TRBJ2-7, with unresolved D. This CDR3 region has 12 residues. Germline values: CDR1 SGHLS, CDR2 HYDKME. V lost 4 bases and J 2 bases, leaving 8 bases between the germline ends. CDR3 sequence reads: CASSRTPYEQYF. Partial CDR3 DNA: TGTGCCAGCTCCCGGACCCCCTATGAACAGTAC.

With respect to this clone: Mouse germline and gene names are used. The read ends 1 residue early relative to the CDR3; the germline J gene fills the gap. The V and J genes are TRBV15 and TRBJ1-1; D is unresolved. The CDR3 runs to 13 residues. The germline CDR1 and CDR2 sequences are SGHND and FRSKSL. Deletions cut 3 bases from V and 3 bases from J, with 8 bases between. CDR3 region: CASSLGRHTEVFF. The part of the CDR3 DNA that was read is TGTGCCAGCAGTTTGGGCAGACACACAGAAGTCTTC.

Details on this clone: Genes and germline come from the mouse. The read finishes 1 residue shy of the CDR3 end, and the germline J gene is used to complete it. V and J are TRBV15 and TRBJ1-2; 8 nucleotides line up with TRBD1. The CDR3 covers 13 residues. Germline loops: CDR1 SGHND, CDR2 FRSKSL. V was clipped by 6 bases and J by 0 bases; unmatched bases: 0. The CDR3 loop is CASRQGANSDYTF. Partial CDR3 DNA: TGTGCCAGCAGACAGGGGGCAAACTCCGACTACACC.

To note about this clone: Gene names refer to mouse genes. The read is 1 residue too short to cover the CDR3 end, so that end is filled in from the germline J gene. The rearrangement joins TRBV23 to TRBJ2-3; the table's D call, TRBD2, has no DNA check behind it. In germline, CDR1 is KGHTA, CDR2 FQNQQP. The CDR3 spans 15 residues. The CDR3 DNA, read in part, is TGCTCCAGCAGTCGGGACTGGGGGCGTGCAGAAACGCTGTAT. Translation gives CSSSRDWGRAETLY. From start to end, the CDR3 is CSSSRDWGRAETLYF.

This clone occurred a few times. Each gene name is a mouse one. The CDR3 end falls 1 residue outside the read, so it is completed with the germline J gene. The V call is TRBV26, the J call TRBJ2-7; either TRBD1 or TRBD2 may fit D (5 bases each). Germline V gene data show CDR1 as KGHPV and CDR2 as FQNQEV (reference sequence). This CDR3 spans 11 amino acids. V was trimmed by 2 bases and J by 6 bases, leaving 5 bases between them. CDR3 DNA (partial): TGTGCCAGCAGTCTGGGGGGTGAACAGTAC. This codes for CASSLGGEQY. The complete CDR3 reads CASSLGGEQYF.

In this sample, this clone is medium-sized. Gene names and germline refer to mouse. The missing CDR3 end, 1 residue past where the read stops, is filled in from the germline J gene. V usage is TRBV15 and J usage is TRBJ1-4; D not certain. Germline values: CDR1 SGHND, CDR2 FRSKSL. V lost 11 bases to trimming and J lost 1 base, with 14 bases between them. This CDR3 comprises 14 residues. The CDR3 protein is CAPPRPNSNERLFF. The DNA read from the CDR3 is TGTGCCCCTCCCCGGCCAAATTCCAACGAAAGATTATTT.